Sequencing of this T cell receptor (beta chain) was carried out in a study of T cell repertoires in cytomegalovirus infection. For the study at large: TCR beta signatures that were public indicated CMV infection and matching HLA type. Broader study findings: HLA-C-restricted CMV-specific TCR beta clonotypes prevailed in the ex vivo response. Frequencies of public TCR beta families were cumulated, and this identified carriers of CMV plus the relevant HLA.

The CDR3 has 12 residues. With 5 bases removed from V and 6 bases from J, the gap between germline ends came to 11 bases. CDR1 is SGHVS, CDR2 FQNEAQ, per germline. TCRdb recomputed calls from the reads with MiXCR, one row per CDR3 protein. The sample consists of around 530,000 distinct CDR3 sequences, more than 25% of them appearing once. In its sample, this clonotype was seen many times. Antigen unknown. The sample was PBMCs. The rearrangement joins TRBV7-8 to TRBJ2-7; D ambiguous. The TCR comes from a human donor in good health (CMV status not recorded). Some clones in this sample may be carry-over from other donors' samples. In DNA form, the CDR3 reads TGTGCCAGCAGCCCTTCTACTTTCGAGCAGTACTTC. Translating it yields CASSPSTFEQYF.